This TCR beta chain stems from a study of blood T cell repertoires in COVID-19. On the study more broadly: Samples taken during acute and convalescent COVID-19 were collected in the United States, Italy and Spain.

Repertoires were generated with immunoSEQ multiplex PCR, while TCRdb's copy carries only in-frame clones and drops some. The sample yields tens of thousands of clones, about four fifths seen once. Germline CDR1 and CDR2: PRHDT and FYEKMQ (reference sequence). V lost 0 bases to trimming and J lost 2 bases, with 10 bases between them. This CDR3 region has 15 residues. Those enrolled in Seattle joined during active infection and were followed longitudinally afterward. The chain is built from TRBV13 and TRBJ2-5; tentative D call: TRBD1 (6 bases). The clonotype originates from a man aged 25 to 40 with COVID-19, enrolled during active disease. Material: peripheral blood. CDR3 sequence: CASSLGLQGQETQYF. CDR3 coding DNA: TGTGCCAGCAGCTTAGGCCTCCAGGGGCAAGAGACCCAGTACTTC.